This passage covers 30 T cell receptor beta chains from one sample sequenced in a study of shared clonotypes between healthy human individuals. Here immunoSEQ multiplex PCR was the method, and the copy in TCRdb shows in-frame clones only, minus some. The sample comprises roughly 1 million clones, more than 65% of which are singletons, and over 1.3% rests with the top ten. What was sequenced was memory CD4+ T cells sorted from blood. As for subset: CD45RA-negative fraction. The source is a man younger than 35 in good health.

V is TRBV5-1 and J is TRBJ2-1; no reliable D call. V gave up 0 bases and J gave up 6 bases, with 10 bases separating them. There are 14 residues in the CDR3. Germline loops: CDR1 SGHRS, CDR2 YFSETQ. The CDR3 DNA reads TGCGCCAGCAGCTTGGCCTATGGAGCCAATGAGCAGTTCTTC. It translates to CASSLAYGANEQFF.

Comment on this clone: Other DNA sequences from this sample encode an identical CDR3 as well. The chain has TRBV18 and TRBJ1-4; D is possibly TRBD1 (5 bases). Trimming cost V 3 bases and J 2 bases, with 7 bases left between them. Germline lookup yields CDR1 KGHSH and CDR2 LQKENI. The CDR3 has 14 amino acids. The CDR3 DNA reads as TGTGCCAGCTCACCGGGGGTGACTAATGAAAAACTGTTTTTT. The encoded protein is CASSPGVTNEKLFF.

CDR3 sequence reads: CASSLEMVNNSPLHF. The CDR3 coding sequence is TGCGCCAGCAGCTTGGAAATGGTGAATAATTCACCCCTCCACTTT. The chain couples TRBV5-1 to TRBJ1-6; D is unresolved. V was trimmed by 0 bases and J by 5 bases, leaving 9 bases between them. Per the germline V gene, CDR1 is SGHRS and CDR2 is YFSETQ. This CDR3 region has 15 residues.

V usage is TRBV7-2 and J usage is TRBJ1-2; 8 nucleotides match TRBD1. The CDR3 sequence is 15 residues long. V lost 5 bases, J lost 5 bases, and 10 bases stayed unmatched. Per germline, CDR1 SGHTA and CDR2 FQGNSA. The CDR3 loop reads CASSPAQGAGYGYTF. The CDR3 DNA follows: TGTGCCAGCAGCCCCGCCCAGGGGGCTGGATATGGCTACACCTTC.

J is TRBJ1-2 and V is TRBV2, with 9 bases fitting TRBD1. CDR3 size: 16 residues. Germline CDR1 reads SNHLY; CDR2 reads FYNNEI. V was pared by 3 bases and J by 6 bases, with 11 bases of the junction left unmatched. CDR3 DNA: TGTGCCAGCAGTGAGACACGACAGGGGGGATTTAATGGCTACACCTTC. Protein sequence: CASSETRQGGFNGYTF.

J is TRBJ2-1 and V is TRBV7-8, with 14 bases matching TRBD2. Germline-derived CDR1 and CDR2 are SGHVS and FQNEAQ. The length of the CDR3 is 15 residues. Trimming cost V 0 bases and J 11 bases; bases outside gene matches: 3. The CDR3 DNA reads TGTGCCAGCAGCTTAGCGGGACTAGCGGGAGAAAAGCAGTTCTTC. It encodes CASSLAGLAGEKQFF.

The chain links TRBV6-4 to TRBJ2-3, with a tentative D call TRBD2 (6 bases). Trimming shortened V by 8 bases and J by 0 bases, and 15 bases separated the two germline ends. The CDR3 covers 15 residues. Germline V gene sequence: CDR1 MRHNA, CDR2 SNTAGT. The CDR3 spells CASRDSPISTDTQYF. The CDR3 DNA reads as TGTGCCAGCCGGGACTCCCCCATAAGCACAGATACGCAGTATTTT.

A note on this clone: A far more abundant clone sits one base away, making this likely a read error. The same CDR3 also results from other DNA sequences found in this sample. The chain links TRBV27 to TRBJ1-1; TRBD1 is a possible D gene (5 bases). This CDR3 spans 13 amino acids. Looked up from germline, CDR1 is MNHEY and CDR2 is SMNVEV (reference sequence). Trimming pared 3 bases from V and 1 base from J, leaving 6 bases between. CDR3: CASSFRENTEAFF. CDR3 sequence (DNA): TGTGCCAGCAGTTTCAGGGAGAACACTGAAGCTTTCTTT.

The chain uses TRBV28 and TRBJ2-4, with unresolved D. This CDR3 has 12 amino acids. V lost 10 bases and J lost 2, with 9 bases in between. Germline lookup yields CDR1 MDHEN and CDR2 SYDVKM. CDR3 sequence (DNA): TGTGCCACTTCCTTTTCCAAAAACATTCAGTACTTC. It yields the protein CATSFSKNIQYF.

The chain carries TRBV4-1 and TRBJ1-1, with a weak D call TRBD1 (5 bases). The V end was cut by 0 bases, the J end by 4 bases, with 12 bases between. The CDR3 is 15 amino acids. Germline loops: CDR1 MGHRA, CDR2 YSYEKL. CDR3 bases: TGCGCCAGCAGCCAAGAGGATAGGGGTCTCACTGAAGCTTTCTTT. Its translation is CASSQEDRGLTEAFF.

This CDR3 reads CASSVDWDPNSPLHF. Written as DNA, the CDR3 is TGTGCCAGCAGCGTAGATTGGGACCCCAATTCACCCCTCCACTTT. This sequence joins TRBV9 and TRBJ1-6; D perhaps matches TRBD1 (5 bases). Trimming took off 0 bases at V and 7 bases at J, with 11 bases between the two ends. This CDR3 has 15 amino acids. Germline CDR1 is SGDLS and CDR2 is YYNGEE.

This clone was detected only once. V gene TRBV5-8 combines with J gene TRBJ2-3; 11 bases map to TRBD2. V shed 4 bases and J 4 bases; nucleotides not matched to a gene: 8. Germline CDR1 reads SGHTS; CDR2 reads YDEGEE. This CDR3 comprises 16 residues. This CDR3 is CASSLLSGRVADTQYF. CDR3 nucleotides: TGTGCCAGCAGCCTCCTTAGCGGGAGGGTCGCAGATACGCAGTATTTT.

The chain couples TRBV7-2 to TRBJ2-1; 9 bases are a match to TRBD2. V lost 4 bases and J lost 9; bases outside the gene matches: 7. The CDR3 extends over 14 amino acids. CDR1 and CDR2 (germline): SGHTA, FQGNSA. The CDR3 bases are TGTGCCAGCAGCTCTTTAGCGGGAGCTGTTGAGCAGTTCTTC. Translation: CASSSLAGAVEQFF.

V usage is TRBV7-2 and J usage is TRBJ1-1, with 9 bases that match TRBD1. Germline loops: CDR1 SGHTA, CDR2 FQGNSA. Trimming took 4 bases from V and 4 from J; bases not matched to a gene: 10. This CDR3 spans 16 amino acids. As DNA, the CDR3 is TGTGCCAGCAGCTCACAGGGGGCGAGTTTGAGCACTGAAGCTTTCTTT. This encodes CASSSQGASLSTEAFF.

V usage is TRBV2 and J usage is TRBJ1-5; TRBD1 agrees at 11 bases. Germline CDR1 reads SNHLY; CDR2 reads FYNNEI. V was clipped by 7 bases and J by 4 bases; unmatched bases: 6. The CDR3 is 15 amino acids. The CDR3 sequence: CASNRDRGANQPQHF. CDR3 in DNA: TGTGCCAGCAATCGGGACAGGGGGGCGAATCAGCCCCAGCATTTT.

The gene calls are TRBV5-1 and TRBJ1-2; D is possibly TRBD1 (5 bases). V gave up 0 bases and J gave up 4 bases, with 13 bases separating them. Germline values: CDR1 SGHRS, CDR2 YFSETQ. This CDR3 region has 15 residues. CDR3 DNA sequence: TGCGCCAGCAGCTTGGAGGCAGGGCCGGGCTATGGCTACACCTTC. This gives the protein CASSLEAGPGYGYTF.

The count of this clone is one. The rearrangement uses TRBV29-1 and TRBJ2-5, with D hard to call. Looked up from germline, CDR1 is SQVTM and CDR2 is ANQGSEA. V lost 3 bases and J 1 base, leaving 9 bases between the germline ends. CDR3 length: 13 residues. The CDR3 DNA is TGCAGCGTTGATGTTGGCAGCCAAGAGACCCAGTACTTC. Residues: CSVDVGSQETQYF. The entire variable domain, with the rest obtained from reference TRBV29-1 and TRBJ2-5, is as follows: SAVISQKPSRDICQRGTSLTIQCQVDSQVTMMFWYRQQPGQSLTLIATANQGSEATYESGFVIDKFPISRPNLTFSTLTVSNMSPEDSSIYLCSVDVGSQETQYFGPGTRLLVL.

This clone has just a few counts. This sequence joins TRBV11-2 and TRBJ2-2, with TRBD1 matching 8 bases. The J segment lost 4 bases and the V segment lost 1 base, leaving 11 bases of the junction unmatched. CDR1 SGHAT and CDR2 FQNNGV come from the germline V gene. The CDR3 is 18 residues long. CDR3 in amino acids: CASSLGGGRGQVTGELFF. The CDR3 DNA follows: TGTGCCAGCAGCTTAGGAGGTGGCAGGGGGCAGGTCACCGGGGAGCTGTTTTTT.

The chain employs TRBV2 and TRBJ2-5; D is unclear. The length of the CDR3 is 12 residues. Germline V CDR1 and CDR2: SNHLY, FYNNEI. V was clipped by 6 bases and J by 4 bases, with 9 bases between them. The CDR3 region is CASSPNVETQYF. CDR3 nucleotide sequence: TGTGCCAGCAGCCCCAATGTAGAGACCCAGTACTTC.

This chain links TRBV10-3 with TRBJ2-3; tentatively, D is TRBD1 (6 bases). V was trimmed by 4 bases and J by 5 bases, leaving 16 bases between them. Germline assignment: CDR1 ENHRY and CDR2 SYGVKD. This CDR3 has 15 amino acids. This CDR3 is CAISAGRGGGDTQYF. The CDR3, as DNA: TGTGCCATCAGTGCGGGTAGAGGGGGTGGAGATACGCAGTATTTT.

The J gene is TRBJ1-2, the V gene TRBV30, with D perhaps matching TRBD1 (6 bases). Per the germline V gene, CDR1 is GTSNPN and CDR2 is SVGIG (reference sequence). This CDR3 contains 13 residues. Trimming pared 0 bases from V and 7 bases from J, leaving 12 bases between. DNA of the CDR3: TGTGCCTGGAGTGTACCAGGGGCAGGTGGCTACACCTTC. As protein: CAWSVPGAGGYTF.

The CDR3 DNA is TGCGCCAGCAGCCAAGATGGCGAGAAAGATACGCAGTATTTT. This translates into CASSQDGEKDTQYF. The V gene is TRBV4-3, the J gene TRBJ2-3, with D uncertain. Germline loops: CDR1 LGHNA, CDR2 YSLEER. This CDR3 is built from 14 residues. Trimming pared 0 bases from V and 5 bases from J, leaving 9 bases between.

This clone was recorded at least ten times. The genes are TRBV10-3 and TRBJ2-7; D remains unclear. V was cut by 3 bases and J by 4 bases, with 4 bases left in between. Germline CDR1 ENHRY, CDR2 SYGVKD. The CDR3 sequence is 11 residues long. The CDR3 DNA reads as TGTGCCATCAGTGATGCGTACGAGCAGTACTTC. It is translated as CAISDAYEQYF.

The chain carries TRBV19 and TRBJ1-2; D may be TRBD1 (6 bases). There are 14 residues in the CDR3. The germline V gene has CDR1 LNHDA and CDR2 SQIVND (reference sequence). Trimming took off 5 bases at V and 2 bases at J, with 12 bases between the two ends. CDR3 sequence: CASSPGQTNYGYTF. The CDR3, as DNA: TGTGCCAGTAGTCCGGGACAAACAAACTATGGCTACACCTTC.

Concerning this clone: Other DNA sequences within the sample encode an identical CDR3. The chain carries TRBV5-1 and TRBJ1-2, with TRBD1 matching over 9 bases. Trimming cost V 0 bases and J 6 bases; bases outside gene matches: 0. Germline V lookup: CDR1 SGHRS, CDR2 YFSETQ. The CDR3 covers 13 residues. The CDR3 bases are TGCGCCAGCAGCTTGGGACAGGGGGATGGCTACACCTTC. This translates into CASSLGQGDGYTF.

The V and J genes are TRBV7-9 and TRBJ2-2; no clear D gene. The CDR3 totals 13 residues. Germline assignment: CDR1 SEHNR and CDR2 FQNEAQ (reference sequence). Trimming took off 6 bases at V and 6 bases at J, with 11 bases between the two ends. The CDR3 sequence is CASSRMSAGELFF. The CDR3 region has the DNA TGTGCCAGCAGTCGTATGTCGGCCGGGGAGCTGTTTTTT.

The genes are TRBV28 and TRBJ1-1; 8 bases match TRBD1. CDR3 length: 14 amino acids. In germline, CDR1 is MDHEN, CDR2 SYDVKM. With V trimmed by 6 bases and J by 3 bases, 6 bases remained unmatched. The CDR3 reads CASRYRGEYTEAFF. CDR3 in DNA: TGTGCCAGCAGGTACAGGGGGGAGTACACTGAAGCTTTCTTT. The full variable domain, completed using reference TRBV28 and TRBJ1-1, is DVKVTQSSRYLVKRTGEKVFLECVQDMDHENMFWYRQDPGLGLRLIYFSYDVKMKEKGDIPEGYSVSREKKERFSLILESASTNQTSMYLCASRYRGEYTEAFFGQGTRLTVV.

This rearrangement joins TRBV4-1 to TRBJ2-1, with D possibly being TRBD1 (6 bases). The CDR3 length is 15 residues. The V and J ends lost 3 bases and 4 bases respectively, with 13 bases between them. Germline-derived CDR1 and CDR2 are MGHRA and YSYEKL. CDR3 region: CASSQDSQAYNEQFF. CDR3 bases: TGCGCCAGCAGCCAGGACAGTCAGGCGTACAATGAGCAGTTCTTC.

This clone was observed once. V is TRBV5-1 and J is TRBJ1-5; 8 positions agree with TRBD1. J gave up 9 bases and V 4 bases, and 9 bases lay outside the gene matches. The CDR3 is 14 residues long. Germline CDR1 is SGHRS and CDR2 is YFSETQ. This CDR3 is CASSEDRGRWPQHF. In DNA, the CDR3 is TGCGCCAGCAGCGAAGACAGGGGCCGATGGCCCCAGCATTTT. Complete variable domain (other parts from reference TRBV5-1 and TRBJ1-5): KAGVTQTPRYLIKTRGQQVTLSCSPISGHRSVSWYQQTPGQGLQFLFEYFSETQRNKGNFPGRFSGRQFSNSRSEMNVSTLELGDSALYLCASSEDRGRWPQHFGDGTRLSIL.

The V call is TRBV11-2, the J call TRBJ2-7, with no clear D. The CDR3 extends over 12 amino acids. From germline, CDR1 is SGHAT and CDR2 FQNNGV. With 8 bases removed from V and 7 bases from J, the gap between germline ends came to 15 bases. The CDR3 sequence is CASSLSLGEQYF. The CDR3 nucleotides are TGTGCCAGCTCACTCTCTTTGGGAGAGCAGTACTTC.